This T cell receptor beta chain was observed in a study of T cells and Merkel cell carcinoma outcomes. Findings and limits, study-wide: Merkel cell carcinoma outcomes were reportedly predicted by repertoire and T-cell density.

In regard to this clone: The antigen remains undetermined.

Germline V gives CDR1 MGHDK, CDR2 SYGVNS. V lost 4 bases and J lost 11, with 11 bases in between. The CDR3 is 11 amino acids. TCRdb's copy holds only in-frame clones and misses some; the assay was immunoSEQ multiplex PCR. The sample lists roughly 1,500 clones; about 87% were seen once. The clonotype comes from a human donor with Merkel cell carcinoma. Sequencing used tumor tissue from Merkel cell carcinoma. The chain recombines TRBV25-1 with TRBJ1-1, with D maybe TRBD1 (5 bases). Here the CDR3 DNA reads TGTGCCAGCAGTGTCTCGGGGGAGGCTTTCTTT. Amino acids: CASSVSGEAFF.